This T cell receptor beta chain stems from a study of blood T cell repertoires in COVID-19. The CDR3 has 17 amino acids. Germline values: CDR1 SEHNR, CDR2 FQNEAQ (reference sequence). V was pared by 5 bases and J by 9 bases, with 25 bases between. This clone came up a few times. Assay used: immunoSEQ multiplex PCR; TCRdb lists only in-frame clones, some missing. The data show around 50,000 clones, with approximately 87% seen just once and around 5.2% held by the top ten. The TCR comes from a human donor in a cohort sampled during active COVID-19. The source material was peripheral blood. The rearrangement joins TRBV7-9 to TRBJ2-2; weak D call: TRBD2 (6 bases). The CDR3 DNA reads as TGTGCCAGCAGCCCCGGAGGGTGGCCCGAATCCCACCGGGAGCTGTTTTTT. Protein sequence: CASSPGGWPESHRELFF.